In this sample, the clone carrying this TCR beta chain turned up once. This record comes from a study of OX40 agonist ivuxolimab in advanced cancers. Study context: An anti-OX40 (CD134) antibody with agonistic activity, ivuxolimab, was administered to patients. Males comprised 70% to 85% of the group, whose mean age was roughly 64 years (range about 20 to 90). Over 30% of patients had received prior checkpoint inhibitor therapy.

V gave up 7 bases and J gave up 1 base; unmatched junction bases: 5. CDR3 length equals 14 residues. Germline lookup yields CDR1 SGDLS and CDR2 YYNGEE. Using immunoSEQ multiplex PCR, the repertoire was profiled, and TCRdb retains in-frame clones only, with some absent. The sample shows 55,000 to 90,000 clones, 75% to 85% of them seen only once. This TCR was recovered from an adult with an advanced solid tumor such as melanoma, head and neck, liver or kidney cancer. This rearrangement joins TRBV9 to TRBJ1-1, with 9 bases lining up with TRBD1. The sample in question was CD4+ or CD8+ T cells sorted from blood, obtained in a trial of the OX40 agonist ivuxolimab. CDR3 residues: CASARQGENTEAFF. The CDR3 DNA follows: TGTGCCAGCGCAAGACAGGGGGAGAACACTGAAGCTTTCTTT.